The rows below give T cell receptor beta chains drawn from one sample of a study of T cells after yellow fever vaccination. One entry per CDR3 protein, called by TCRdb with MiXCR from the 5' RACE reads. The sample has approximately 550,000 distinct CDR3 sequences, about 19% seen once; the top ten hold roughly an eighth. This sample comprised PBMCs, obtained 15 days after the yellow fever booster vaccination. These receptor sequences come from a man aged 25-45 years who received the YFV17D yellow fever vaccine. Both conserved end residues are part of each CDR3. D genes are given only for firm matches. Size values are once, few and many counts, or a class for expanded clones, and some rows have none.

v_call	clone_size	j_call	d_call	cdr3_aa	cdr3_nt
TRBV12-3/TRBV12-4	few	TRBJ2-1	TRBD2	CASSFPPSGNNEQFF	TGTGCCAGCAGTTTCCCCCCTAGCGGCAACAATGAGCAGTTCTTC
TRBV19	NA	TRBJ2-1	NA	CASSPSGLNEQFF	TGTGCCAGTAGTCCCTCGGGATTGAATGAGCAGTTCTTC
TRBV7-2	NA	TRBJ2-7	TRBD2	CASRRGLAGDYYEQYF	TGTGCCAGCAGAAGGGGACTAGCGGGAGACTACTACGAGCAGTACTTC
TRBV5-1	many	TRBJ2-1	TRBD2	CASSSGLAGVDEQFF	TGCGCCAGCAGCTCGGGACTAGCGGGAGTGGATGAGCAGTTCTTC
TRBV12-5	few	TRBJ2-7	NA	CELKYEQYF	TGTGAACTAAAATACGAGCAGTACTTC
TRBV11-1	few	TRBJ2-1	NA	CASSSRHDRNNEQFF	TGTGCCAGCAGCTCACGACACGACAGGAACAATGAGCAGTTCTTC
TRBV7-2	NA	TRBJ2-7	NA	CASSLDNHYEQYF	TGTGCCAGCAGCCTCGACAACCACTACGAGCAGTACTTC
TRBV7-2	NA	TRBJ2-7	TRBD2	CASSFSGTSSTYEQYF	TGTGCCAGCAGCTTCTCCGGGACTAGTAGTACCTACGAGCAGTACTTC
TRBV7-2	few	TRBJ2-3	NA	CASSLAGVSPQYF	TGTGCCAGCAGCTTAGCAGGAGTATCTCCGCAGTATTTT
TRBV20-1	NA	TRBJ1-4	NA	CSAREGAANEKLFF	TGCAGTGCTAGAGAGGGGGCTGCTAATGAAAAACTGTTTTTT
TRBV7-9	NA	TRBJ2-5	NA	CASSLGDSGQETQYF	TGTGCCAGCAGCTTAGGTGATAGCGGCCAAGAGACCCAGTACTTC
TRBV4-1	NA	TRBJ2-7	NA	CASSQEGDYEQYF	TGCGCCAGCAGCCAAGAGGGGGACTACGAGCAGTACTTC
TRBV7-2	NA	TRBJ2-5	NA	CASSLGGRGAEKYF	TGTGCCAGCAGCTTAGGGGGCAGGGGAGCAGAAAAGTACTTC
TRBV12-3/TRBV12-4	few	TRBJ2-7	TRBD2	CASSPGLAGGLQDEQYF	TGTGCCAGCAGCCCGGGACTAGCGGGAGGGCTCCAGGACGAGCAGTACTTC
TRBV20-1	NA	TRBJ2-2	NA	CSATGTRNTGELFF	TGCAGTGCAACCGGGACAAGGAACACCGGGGAGCTGTTTTTT
TRBV18	NA	TRBJ2-1	NA	CASSPPLSVQLNEQFF	TGTGCCAGCTCACCACCTCTTAGCGTTCAACTCAATGAGCAGTTCTTC
TRBV5-1	few	TRBJ1-5	NA	CASSLSSGGNQPQHF	TGCGCCAGCAGCTTGTCGTCGGGGGGGAATCAGCCCCAGCATTTT
TRBV7-8	many	TRBJ2-1	NA	CASNRDVTYNEQFF	TGTGCCAGCAACCGGGACGTAACCTACAATGAGCAGTTCTTC
TRBV6-1	NA	TRBJ2-1	NA	CASSPGQRLENEQFF	TGTGCCAGCAGCCCCGGGCAGAGACTTGAAAATGAGCAGTTCTTC
TRBV4-3	NA	TRBJ1-6	NA	CASSQETAINSPLHF	TGCGCCAGCAGCCAAGAGACAGCCATCAATTCACCCCTCCACTTT
TRBV5-1	NA	TRBJ1-4	TRBD1	CASSQGGGGAEKLFF	TGCGCCAGCAGTCAAGGAGGAGGGGGCGCGGAAAAACTGTTTTTT
TRBV7-2	few	TRBJ2-1	TRBD2	CASSPSGGGDEQFF	TGTGCCAGCAGCCCCTCGGGAGGGGGGGATGAGCAGTTCTTC
TRBV6-5	many	TRBJ2-5	TRBD2	CASSYSGTSLSETQYF	TGTGCCAGCAGTTACTCAGGGACTAGCTTATCGGAGACCCAGTACTTC
TRBV5-1	NA	TRBJ2-5	NA	CASSLDGTDGETQYF	TGCGCCAGCAGCTTAGACGGGACTGACGGAGAGACCCAGTACTTC
TRBV29-1	few	TRBJ1-3	NA	CSIKVPGNTIYF	TGCAGCATAAAGGTCCCTGGAAACACCATATATTTT
TRBV9	NA	TRBJ1-4	NA	CASSADGYGGLFF	TGTGCCAGCAGCGCGGACGGCTACGGAGGGCTGTTTTTT
TRBV7-6	few	TRBJ2-7	TRBD2	CASSPAVSGIYEQYF	TGTGCCAGCAGCCCCGCGGTTAGCGGGATATACGAGCAGTACTTC
TRBV4-2	few	TRBJ1-5	NA	CASSQDWGQANQPQHF	TGTGCCAGCAGCCAAGATTGGGGGCAGGCCAATCAGCCCCAGCATTTT
TRBV9	few	TRBJ1-1	TRBD1	CASSVETGVEAFF	TGTGCCAGCAGCGTAGAAACAGGGGTTGAAGCTTTCTTT
TRBV10-3	few	TRBJ2-7	NA	CAISESGAQYEQYF	TGTGCCATCAGTGAGTCGGGCGCGCAGTACGAGCAGTACTTC
TRBV5-1	many	TRBJ2-1	NA	CASSLLGAAYNEQFF	TGCGCCAGCAGCTTGTTGGGGGCTGCCTACAATGAGCAGTTCTTC
TRBV15	NA	TRBJ2-5	TRBD1	CATSREILFAGGQETQYF	TGTGCCACCAGCAGAGAGATACTATTCGCAGGGGGCCAAGAGACCCAGTACTTC
TRBV27	few	TRBJ1-5	TRBD1	CASSRGQGEGPSNQPQHF	TGTGCCAGCAGTAGGGGACAGGGGGAGGGACCTAGCAATCAGCCCCAGCATTTT
TRBV2	NA	TRBJ1-2	NA	CASREYGYTF	TGTGCCAGCAGAGAGTATGGCTACACCTTC
TRBV9	NA	TRBJ2-7	TRBD1	CASSVEGAMLDEQYF	TGTGCCAGCAGCGTAGAGGGGGCGATGTTGGATGAGCAGTACTTC
TRBV4-2	NA	TRBJ2-7	TRBD2	CASSQSGTSDSYEQYF	TGTGCCAGCAGCCAATCCGGGACTAGCGACTCCTACGAGCAGTACTTC
TRBV3-1	NA	TRBJ2-1	NA	CASSQDRGQGGYNEQFF	TGTGCCAGCAGCCAAGATCGGGGGCAGGGGGGATACAATGAGCAGTTCTTC
TRBV20-1	few	TRBJ1-1	NA	CKGGSLIEAFF	TGCAAAGGGGGAAGCCTGATTGAAGCTTTCTTT
TRBV5-5	NA	TRBJ2-3	NA	CASSLSALTDTQYF	TGTGCCAGCAGCTTGTCGGCGCTCACAGATACGCAGTATTTT
TRBV14	NA	TRBJ2-5	NA	CASSQVSETQYF	TGTGCCAGCAGCCAAGTTTCGGAGACCCAGTACTTC
TRBV11-2	few	TRBJ2-7	TRBD1	CASSLTGSRYEQYF	TGTGCCAGCAGCTTGACAGGGTCCCGCTACGAGCAGTACTTC
TRBV6-5	few	TRBJ2-6	NA	CASSLGTRTISGANVLTF	TGTGCCAGCAGCTTAGGGACACGTACTATCTCTGGGGCCAACGTCCTGACTTTC
TRBV7-3	few	TRBJ2-2	TRBD1	CASSAGTGGFTGELFF	TGTGCCAGCAGCGCTGGGACAGGGGGTTTCACCGGGGAGCTGTTTTTT
TRBV29-1	NA	TRBJ2-1	TRBD2	CSVEALPGLVVEQFF	TGCAGCGTTGAAGCCCTCCCGGGACTAGTTGTTGAGCAGTTCTTC
TRBV29-1	NA	TRBJ2-5	NA	CSVAEQGGETQYF	TGCAGCGTTGCCGAACAGGGAGGGGAGACCCAGTACTTC
TRBV20-1	few	TRBJ1-1	TRBD1	CSARKGQVGTEAFF	TGCAGTGCTAGAAAAGGACAGGTCGGCACTGAAGCTTTCTTT
TRBV7-2	few	TRBJ2-4	NA	CASSLAYGRENIQYF	TGTGCCAGCAGCTTAGCTTACGGGAGAGAGAACATTCAGTACTTC
TRBV7-2	few	TRBJ2-5	TRBD1	CASSQRTGIIETQYF	TGTGCCAGCAGCCAAAGGACAGGGATTATTGAGACCCAGTACTTC
TRBV6-2/TRBV6-3	NA	TRBJ1-2	NA	CASSPPGNVYGYTF	TGTGCCAGCAGCCCCCCGGGCAACGTCTATGGCTACACCTTC
TRBV6-2/TRBV6-3	few	TRBJ2-5	NA	CASSYFAGQQETQYF	TGTGCCAGCAGTTACTTTGCGGGCCAGCAAGAGACCCAGTACTTC
TRBV3-1	few	TRBJ2-3	TRBD2	CASSQGRSGRSTDTQYF	TGTGCCAGCAGCCAAGGGAGGAGCGGGAGATCCACAGATACGCAGTATTTT
TRBV6-2/TRBV6-3	few	TRBJ2-4	NA	CASSYGTTGAKNIQYF	TGTGCCAGCAGTTACGGAACAACCGGGGCCAAAAACATTCAGTACTTC